A single sample is the source of the 10 T cell receptor beta chains below, sequenced in a study of cytomegalovirus exposure and HLA in healthy donors. PCR involved 60 Vbeta and 13 Jbeta primers. The data were produced by immunoSEQ multiplex PCR, yet TCRdb's version contains in-frame clones alone and is incomplete. This table holds roughly 150,000 clones, around 76% found once. Source material: PBMCs. All receptors derive from a woman in her forties in good health and CMV-seronegative.

The chain couples TRBV5-1 to TRBJ2-2, with 7 bases that match TRBD2. This CDR3 has 15 residues. Germline trimming cut 2 bases from V and 0 bases from J; bases unmatched to any gene: 1. Germline CDR1 reads SGHRS; CDR2 reads YFSETQ. DNA for the CDR3: TGCGCCAGCAGCTTACTAGCGTCGAACACCGGGGAGCTGTTTTTT. Protein sequence: CASSLLASNTGELFF.

V is TRBV5-1 and J is TRBJ1-1; the match to TRBD1 covers 7 bases. Germline V gene data show CDR1 as SGHRS and CDR2 as YFSETQ. This CDR3 has 12 amino acids. The ends lost 6 bases at V and 3 bases at J; junction bases unmatched: 2. CDR3 loop: CASNRGDTEAFF. The CDR3 nucleotides are TGCGCCAGCAACAGGGGCGACACTGAAGCTTTCTTT.

V is TRBV7-2 and J is TRBJ1-5, with D hard to call. V was clipped by 3 bases and J by 3 bases, with 3 bases between them. The CDR3 runs 12 residues. Germline V gene data show CDR1 as SGHTA and CDR2 as FQGNSA. The CDR3 sequence is CASSFYNQPQHF. In DNA form, the CDR3 reads TGTGCCAGCAGCTTTTACAATCAGCCCCAGCATTTT.

The rearrangement links TRBV5-1 to TRBJ2-5; 12 bases match TRBD2. V lost 1 base to trimming and J lost 4 bases; unmatched junction nucleotides: 8. The CDR3 length is 17 residues. Germline loops: CDR1 SGHRS, CDR2 YFSETQ. This CDR3 reads CASSLFASGRVGETQYF. The CDR3 nucleotides read TGCGCCAGCAGCTTGTTCGCTAGCGGGAGGGTGGGAGAGACCCAGTACTTC.

J is TRBJ1-1 and V is TRBV19; 7 nucleotides align to TRBD1. There are 15 residues in the CDR3. Germline CDR1 LNHDA, CDR2 SQIVND (reference sequence). V lost 4 bases, J lost 1 base, and 6 bases stayed unmatched. This CDR3 reads CASSRGTEANTEAFF. CDR3 in DNA: TGTGCCAGTAGTAGAGGGACAGAAGCGAACACTGAAGCTTTCTTT.

The rearrangement links TRBV2 to TRBJ2-3, with TRBD1 as a possible D gene (6 bases). This CDR3 contains 14 residues. Germline V gene sequence: CDR1 SNHLY, CDR2 FYNNEI. V was cut by 7 bases and J by 3 bases, with 14 bases left in between. CDR3 region: CASIQGFATDTQYF. For the CDR3, the DNA is TGTGCCAGCATTCAGGGGTTCGCGACAGATACGCAGTATTTT.

The chain combines TRBV11-3 with TRBJ2-7, with a weak D call TRBD1 (5 bases). This CDR3 has 14 amino acids. The germline CDR1 and CDR2 sequences are SGHNT and YENEEA. Trimming took 0 bases from V and 6 from J, leaving 12 bases between them. Written as DNA, the CDR3 is TGTGCCAGCAGCTTAGATGGGGCCGAGTTCGAGCAGTACTTC. Its translation is CASSLDGAEFEQYF.

The chain joins TRBV7-3 to TRBJ2-7; 9 nucleotides agree with TRBD2. The germline CDR1 and CDR2 sequences are SGHTA and FQGTGA. The J segment lost 6 bases and the V segment lost 2 bases, leaving 5 bases of the junction unmatched. The CDR3 runs 14 residues. The CDR3 DNA sequence: TGTGCCAGCAGCTTAGGTGGCGGGAGGGGCGAGCAGTACTTC. This translates into CASSLGGGRGEQYF.

The gene calls are TRBV5-1 and TRBJ2-7, with 12 nucleotides matching TRBD1. CDR1 is SGHRS, CDR2 YFSETQ, per germline. The length of the CDR3 is 16 residues. V was clipped by 4 bases and J by 3 bases; unmatched bases: 8. CDR3 residues: CASSPGGTGGDYEQYF. CDR3 nucleotides: TGCGCCAGCAGCCCCGGGGGGACAGGGGGCGACTACGAGCAGTACTTC.

This rearrangement joins TRBV7-8 to TRBJ2-3; perhaps TRBD2 as D (5 bases). The V and J ends lost 2 bases and 3 bases respectively, with 9 bases between them. This CDR3 comprises 14 residues. Germline V gene lookup returns CDR1 SGHVS and CDR2 FQNEAQ. The CDR3, as DNA: TGTGCCAGCAGCTTATCCGGCGGGACAGATACGCAGTATTTT. Protein: CASSLSGGTDTQYF.